This is a list of T cell receptor beta chains from one sample in a study of tumor-infiltrating lymphocytes in primary liver carcinoma. Via MiXCR, TCRdb re-called the multiplex PCR reads, giving one row per CDR3 protein. The sample shows nearly 200,000 distinct CDR3 sequences, about 61% of them seen only once. The sequencing input was peripheral blood. These receptors were taken from a woman aged 55-75 years with primary liver carcinoma and hepatitis B virus infection. The CDR3 runs from the conserved cysteine through the conserved F or W. A D gene is named only where the DNA matches it firmly. Size values are once, few and many counts, or a class for expanded clones, and some rows have none.

>few|TRBJ2-1|TRBD2|TRBV7-8
CASSLWTSGNDEQFF
TGTGCCAGCAGCCTCTGGACTAGCGGGAATGATGAGCAGTTCTTC
>few|TRBJ2-7|TRBD1|TRBV7-9
CASSPEDRGEQYF
TGTGCCAGCAGCCCCGAGGACAGGGGCGAGCAGTACTTC
>many|TRBJ2-3|TRBD2|TRBV12-3/TRBV12-4
CASSSSGNIGDTQYF
TGTGCCAGCAGTTCCAGCGGGAATATTGGAGATACGCAGTATTTT
>.|TRBJ2-1|.|TRBV4-1
CASTPTDSRGVEQFF
TGCGCCAGCACTCCCACGGACTCGAGAGGCGTTGAGCAGTTCTTC
>.|TRBJ1-3|.|TRBV12-3/TRBV12-4
CATRGGAGRNTIYF
TGTGCCACCCGGGGCGGGGCAGGTAGAAACACCATATATTTT
>.|TRBJ2-7|.|TRBV11-2
CARSLGAGVHEQYF
TGTGCCAGGAGCTTAGGGGCCGGCGTCCACGAGCAGTACTTC
>once|TRBJ1-6|.|TRBV5-1
CASSFGEAPLHF
TGCGCCAGCAGCTTTGGGGAGGCACCCCTCCACTTT
>many|TRBJ2-1|TRBD2|TRBV6-1
CASSASSGRALYNEQFF
TGTGCCAGCAGTGCATCCAGCGGGAGGGCCCTATACAATGAGCAGTTCTTC
>.|TRBJ2-5|TRBD1|TRBV29-1
CSEQTGGSETQYF
TGCAGCGAGCAAACAGGGGGCTCGGAGACCCAGTACTTC
>.|TRBJ2-3|TRBD2|TRBV5-1
CASSNSGRASIDTQYF
TGCGCCAGCAGCAATAGCGGGAGGGCCAGTATAGATACGCAGTATTTT
>.|TRBJ1-1|.|TRBV11-3
CADSSDKGFIEAFF
TGTGCCGACAGTTCGGACAAGGGATTTATTGAAGCTTTCTTT
>.|TRBJ2-1|TRBD2|TRBV11-2
CASSSSAGLSYSEQFF
TGTGCCAGTAGCTCGTCAGCGGGGCTCTCCTACAGTGAGCAGTTCTTC
>.|TRBJ1-2|.|TRBV28
CASSSRESNGYTF
TGTGCCAGCAGTTCCAGGGAATCGAATGGCTACACCTTC
>.|TRBJ1-5|.|TRBV10-3
CTISLGAADSNQPQHF
TGTACCATCAGCCTAGGGGCAGCGGATAGCAATCAGCCCCAGCATTTT
>.|TRBJ1-1|.|TRBV2
CASSEMGRDKTEAFF
TGTGCCAGCAGTGAAATGGGCAGGGATAAAACTGAAGCTTTCTTT
>.|TRBJ2-7|.|TRBV11-2
CASSLGLVQTPYEQCF
TGTGCCAGCAGCTTAGGGCTAGTTCAAACCCCCTACGAGCAGTGCTTC
>.|TRBJ1-1|.|TRBV6-1
CGSNFQENTEAFF
TGTGGCAGCAATTTTCAGGAAAACACTGAAGCTTTCTTT
>.|TRBJ2-3|TRBD2|TRBV28
CASRLAGSINTQYF
TGTGCCAGCAGGCTAGCGGGATCCATAAATACGCAGTATTTT
>many|TRBJ2-5|TRBD2|TRBV11-2
CASSSRTSGASETQYF
TGTGCCAGCAGCTCCCGGACTAGCGGGGCTTCAGAGACCCAGTACTTC
>few|TRBJ2-1|TRBD2|TRBV11-2
CASTSSGSPQSYEQFF
TGTGCCAGCACAAGTAGCGGGAGCCCACAGAGCTATGAGCAGTTCTTC
>.|TRBJ2-7|.|TRBV11-2
CATNLGGTLYEQYF
TGTGCCACCAATCTCGGCGGGACCCTATACGAGCAGTACTTC
>.|TRBJ2-7|.|TRBV29-1
CNVGCVIGYEQYF
TGCAACGTTGGATGCGTTATTGGGTACGAGCAGTACTTC
>.|TRBJ2-5|.|TRBV28
CASSITSLRTQYF
TGTGCCAGCAGTATAACTAGCCTCCGGACCCAGTACTTC
>.|TRBJ1-4|.|TRBV29-1
CSVDGGMGEILFF
TGCAGCGTTGACGGAGGGATGGGTGAAATACTGTTTTTT
>.|TRBJ2-2|.|TRBV11-2
CASSLGKLRSTGELFF
TGTGCCAGCAGTCTAGGGAAGCTCAGGAGCACCGGGGAGCTGTTTTTT
>.|TRBJ2-1|.|TRBV11-3
CASSRNYSEQLF
TGTGCCAGCAGCAGGAACTACAGTGAGCAGCTCTTC
>once|TRBJ2-3|.|TRBV11-2
CASSLTGTEDTQYF
TGTGCCAGCAGCTTAACGGGAACCGAAGATACGCAGTATTTT
>.|TRBJ2-2|TRBD1|TRBV11-1
CAIRRTGSTGELFF
TGTGCCATCAGAAGGACAGGGTCCACCGGGGAGCTGTTTTTT
>many|TRBJ2-5|TRBD1|TRBV6-6
CASSIGQGALLETQYF
TGTGCCAGCAGTATTGGACAGGGAGCGCTGTTAGAGACCCAGTACTTC
>many|TRBJ1-6|.|TRBV6-1
CATEDRTRNSPLHF
TGTGCCACAGAAGACCGGACCCGGAATTCACCCCTCCACTTT
>.|TRBJ2-7|.|TRBV4-2
CDIVTTLLYEQYF
TGTGACATCGTGACAACGCTTCTCTACGAGCAGTACTTC
>.|TRBJ1-3|TRBD1|TRBV6-6
CASSGGQGGNTIYF
TGCGCCAGCAGCGGGGGACAGGGAGGAAACACCATATATTTT
>many|TRBJ1-1|.|TRBV29-1
CSVRRGGEDTEAFF
TGCAGCGTCCGACGGGGAGGGGAAGACACTGAAGCTTTCTTT
>few|TRBJ1-4|TRBD1|TRBV19
CASSTGTGREKLFF
TGTGCCAGTAGCACCGGGACAGGGAGGGAAAAACTGTTTTTT
>few|TRBJ2-1|.|TRBV5-6
CASVGQVGRNPNNEQFF
TGTGCCAGCGTGGGGCAGGTTGGCCGAAACCCTAACAATGAGCAGTTCTTC
>.|TRBJ2-7|.|TRBV28
CASSPSSSYEQYF
TGTGCCAGCAGTCCTTCTTCCTCCTACGAGCAGTACTTC
>.|TRBJ1-1|.|TRBV11-2
CVSSAQGWGAEAFF
TGTGTTAGCAGCGCACAGGGCTGGGGGGCTGAAGCTTTCTTT
>once|TRBJ2-7|.|TRBV28
CASKGVIAHYEQYF
TGTGCCAGCAAAGGGGTGATAGCCCACTACGAGCAGTACTTC
>.|TRBJ2-1|.|TRBV5-5
CAGSSARLRANEQFF
TGTGCCGGCAGCTCAGCCCGGCTCCGGGCGAATGAGCAGTTCTTC
>many|TRBJ2-5|.|TRBV12-3/TRBV12-4
CASSLFQETQYF
TGTGCCAGCAGTTTATTCCAAGAGACCCAGTACTTC
>few|TRBJ1-4|TRBD1|TRBV5-1
CASSYGRGQGARITNEKLFF
TGCGCCAGCAGCTATGGCCGCGGACAGGGGGCCCGAATCACTAATGAAAAACTGTTTTTT
>.|TRBJ2-7|.|TRBV11-2
CASSLLGARGTHEQYF
TGTGCCAGCAGCTTATTAGGGGCTAGAGGGACCCACGAGCAATACTTC
>.|TRBJ2-5|.|TRBV29-1
CSAYSGFQATQYF
TGCAGCGCGTATTCGGGATTTCAAGCTACCCAGTACTTC
>.|TRBJ2-1|.|TRBV28
CTSNSPREQFF
TGTACCAGCAATTCCCCACGAGAGCAGTTCTTC
>.|TRBJ2-7|.|TRBV11-2
CASSSTWGSYEQYF
TGTGCCAGCAGTTCGACATGGGGATCCTACGAGCAGTACTTC
>.|TRBJ2-5|TRBD1|TRBV28
CASSFPPDRGTQYF
TGTGCCAGCAGTTTCCCCCCGGACAGGGGGACCCAGTACTTC
>.|TRBJ2-7|.|TRBV11-2
CASSFRARSSYEQYF
TGTGCCAGCAGTTTTAGAGCGCGCAGCTCCTACGAGCAGTACTTC
>.|TRBJ1-1|.|TRBV21-1
CASGQGDAEAFF
TGTGCCAGCGGGCAGGGAGACGCTGAAGCTTTCTTT
>.|TRBJ2-4|.|TRBV28
CSSSRLLLAKNIQYF
TGTTCCAGCAGCCGACTTCTACTAGCCAAAAACATTCAGTACTTC